This T cell receptor beta chain was captured in a study of blood T cells in healthy people across ages. Notes on the study in general: More naive CD4+ cells and higher diversity were found in long-lived than in aged donors.

PCR was performed a second time for about 7 to 11 cycles using a sample-barcoded 5' primer and a J-beta primer mix. The template-switch adaptor was a 5' adaptor with 12 random nucleotides. It tagged each cDNA molecule. TCRdb independently ran MiXCR on the 5' RACE reads; one entry per CDR3 protein. The sample yields over 600,000 distinct CDR3 sequences, about half seen once. Comment on this clonotype: No antigen is known for it.

Per sample, extraction of total RNA gave at least 6 micrograms in every case. CDR1 is DFQATT and CDR2 is SNEGSKA in the germline V gene (reference sequence). V shed 1 base, J shed 2 bases, and the junction held 13 bases outside the gene matches. CDR3 size: 18 residues. The genes are TRBV20-1 and TRBJ2-1; 8 bases map to TRBD2. The sequence derives from a man older than 75 in good health. Sequencing was carried out using blood. The CDR3 is CSARAPGIAGTTYNEQFF. The CDR3 region has the DNA TGCAGTGCTAGAGCTCCCGGAATAGCGGGAACGACCTACAATGAGCAGTTCTTC.